This TCR beta chain is from a study of beta chain features in type 1 diabetes. Overall study: Healthy donors resembled patients in age, gender and cell yields. Study conclusions and caveats: The naive, central memory and Treg TCRB repertoires showed an apparent similarity that was greater among patients than among healthy donors.

Concerning this clone itself: What it binds is not known.

The entirety of the isolated RNA underwent reverse transcription, so expressed TCRB transcripts were sequenced. This table comes from immunoSEQ multiplex PCR, and its TCRdb copy is limited to in-frame clones, with some not included. The repertoire consists of about 160,000 clones, with less than 9.5% occurring once and the leading ten covering approximately 2.3%. Per germline, CDR1 LNHDA and CDR2 SQIVND (reference sequence). With 3 bases removed from V and 1 base from J, the gap between germline ends came to 12 bases. The CDR3 has 15 residues. Cells sorted by CD45RO/CCR7/CD25/CD127/CD95/CD27 comprised CD4+ naive, central memory, regulatory and stem cell-like memory cells. Sorted populations were all over 98% pure.

The chain couples TRBV19 to TRBJ2-5, with a tentative D call TRBD1 (6 bases). The origin of this receptor is a woman under 30 in good health. Material: central memory CD4+ T cells from blood. The CDR3, as DNA: TGTGCCAGTAGTATCCAAGGACAGTCCCAAGAGACCCAGTACTTC. Translating gives CASSIQGQSQETQYF.